The T cell receptor beta chain under discussion was sequenced for a study of vaccination and CD4 T cells after COVID-19. Once obtained from cultured CD4+ T cells, the DNA was sequenced using the Oncomine TCR Beta short-read assay. In TCRdb, the PCR reads were re-called with MiXCR into one record per CDR3 protein. Of roughly 17,000 distinct CDR3 sequences in the sample, about 55% were seen once. Treatment of the sample: approximately 9-day PBMC culture with coronavirus spike peptide pools or control peptides (ViraFEST assay). With regard to this clonotype: Antigen: not known.

Germline V gives CDR1 LNHNV, CDR2 YYDKDF (reference sequence). The germline V and J ends were trimmed by 0 bases and 4 bases, with 12 bases remaining between them. There are 15 residues in the CDR3. J is TRBJ1-2 and V is TRBV15; D is unclear. The sequenced sample was CD4+ T cells from blood, cultured in vitro. The TCR comes from a human donor who had recovered from COVID-19. The DNA of the CDR3 is TGTGCCACCAGCAGAGATCTTGGCATGAGCTATGGCTACACCTTC. Amino acid sequence: CATSRDLGMSYGYTF.